A single T cell receptor beta chain is shown here with its context. The antigen is not known. The sample belongs to a study of OX40 agonist ivuxolimab in advanced cancers. Across the whole study: Clinicians treated patients with ivuxolimab, an agonistic anti-OX40 (CD134) antibody. The dose-escalation cohort was roughly 83% male, with a mean age of around 60 years, ranging roughly 23 to 79. Whole-study findings and limits: Averaging showed that CD8+ T cells had more expanded clones than CD4+ did.

V trimming: 2 bases; J trimming: 2 bases; junction bases outside the gene matches: 2. Germline V gene data show CDR1 as SGHRS and CDR2 as YFSETQ. The CDR3 runs to 15 residues. Sequencing used immunoSEQ multiplex PCR; TCRdb keeps in-frame clones, though not all of them. Here the sample spans fewer than 80,000 clones, around 83% being singletons. The sample here was CD4+ or CD8+ T cells sorted from blood, taken in a trial of the OX40 agonist ivuxolimab. The rearrangement links TRBV5-1 to TRBJ2-1; TRBD2 aligns across 9 bases. The TCR was taken from an adult with an advanced solid tumor such as melanoma, head and neck, liver or kidney cancer. DNA for the CDR3: TGCGCCAGCAGCTTAAGCGGGGGGACCTACAATGAGCAGTTCTTC. It is translated as CASSLSGGTYNEQFF.